This T cell receptor (beta chain) is drawn from a study of T cells after yellow fever vaccination. The study, taken as a whole, reports: Booster samples showed a return of most primary-vaccination clones (around 96% CD4, approximately 88% CD8).

V lost 2 bases, J lost 5 bases, and 9 bases stayed unmatched. Germline V gene lookup returns CDR1 MNHEY and CDR2 SVGEGT. This CDR3 has 17 amino acids. In making TCR cDNA, 5'RACE template switching added a universal primer site and UMIs to it. TCRdb reprocessed the 5' RACE reads via MiXCR and lists one record per CDR3 protein. The sample holds under 250,000 distinct CDR3 sequences, 6% to 7.5% seen once. This clonotype appeared a few times. Its antigen is not identified. This specimen consisted of CD4+ T cells sorted from PBMCs, obtained 15 days after the yellow fever booster vaccination. This receptor was taken from a man younger than 40 who received the YFV17D yellow fever vaccine. The V call is TRBV6-2 or TRBV6-3, the J call TRBJ2-7, with 13 bases fitting TRBD2. The CDR3 sequence is CASSYLRGLAGANEQYF. CDR3 nucleotide sequence: TGTGCCAGCAGTTACCTTCGAGGACTAGCGGGAGCTAACGAGCAGTACTTC.